The clone carrying this T cell receptor beta chain was detected ten times or more. Its matching antigen is unknown. Each CDR3 protein is one row after TCRdb ran MiXCR on the RT-PCR reads. The sample includes some 520,000 distinct CDR3 sequences, approximately 15% of them seen just once. This entry is derived from a study of response to subunit inactivated influenza vaccine. Study observations and caveats: Every seasonal influenza vaccination brings in few new T cells, the authors suggested.

The clonotype was recovered from a man aged 50 to 69 who received an inactivated influenza vaccine. Material: CD4+ T cells sorted from PBMCs, obtained less than 30 months after vaccination.

The CDR3 is CSAEGGENTEAFF. The CDR3 DNA reads as TGCAGCGCCGAAGGTGGGGAGAACACTGAAGCTTTCTTT. This chain connects TRBV29-1 to TRBJ1-1; D unclear. Trimming took 7 bases from V and 1 from J, leaving 13 bases between them. CDR3 size: 13 residues. CDR1 is SQVTM, CDR2 ANQGSEA, per germline.